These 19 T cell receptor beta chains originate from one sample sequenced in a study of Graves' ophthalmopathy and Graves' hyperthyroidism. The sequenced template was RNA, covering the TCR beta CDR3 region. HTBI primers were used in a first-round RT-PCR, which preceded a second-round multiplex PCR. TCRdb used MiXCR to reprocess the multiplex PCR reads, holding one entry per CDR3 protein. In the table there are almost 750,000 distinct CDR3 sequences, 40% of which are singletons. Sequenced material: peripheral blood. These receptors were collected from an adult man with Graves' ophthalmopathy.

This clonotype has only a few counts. CDR3 residues: CASSWDGTGDFYEQYF. CDR3 DNA sequence: TGTGCCAGCAGTTGGGACGGGACAGGGGATTTCTACGAGCAGTACTTC. This sequence joins TRBV7-9 and TRBJ2-7, with 10 bases aligning to TRBD1. Losses at the gene ends were 6 bases for V and 3 bases for J; bases not matched to a gene: 11. The CDR3 has 16 amino acids. From germline, CDR1 is SEHNR and CDR2 FQNEAQ (reference sequence).

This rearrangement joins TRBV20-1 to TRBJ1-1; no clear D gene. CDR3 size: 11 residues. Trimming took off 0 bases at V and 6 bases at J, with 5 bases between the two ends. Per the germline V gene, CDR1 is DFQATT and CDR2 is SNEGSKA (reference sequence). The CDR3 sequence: CSARDLAEAFF. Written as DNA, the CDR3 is TGCAGTGCTAGAGATCTTGCTGAAGCTTTCTTT.

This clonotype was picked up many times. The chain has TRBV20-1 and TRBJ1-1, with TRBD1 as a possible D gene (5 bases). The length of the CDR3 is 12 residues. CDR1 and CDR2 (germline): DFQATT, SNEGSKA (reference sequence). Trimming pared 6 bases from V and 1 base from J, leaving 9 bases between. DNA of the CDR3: TGCAGTGCCGGGGACGGGAACACTGAAGCTTTCTTT. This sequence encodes CSAGDGNTEAFF.

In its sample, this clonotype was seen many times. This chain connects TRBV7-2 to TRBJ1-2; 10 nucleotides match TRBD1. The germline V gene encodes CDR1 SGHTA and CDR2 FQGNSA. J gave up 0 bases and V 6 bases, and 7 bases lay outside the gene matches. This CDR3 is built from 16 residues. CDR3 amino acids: CASSPRQGASNYGYTF. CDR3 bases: TGTGCCAGCAGTCCCCGACAGGGGGCATCTAACTATGGCTACACCTTC. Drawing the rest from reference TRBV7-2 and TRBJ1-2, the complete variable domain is GAGVSQSPSNKVTEKGKDVELRCDPISGHTALYWYRQSLGQGLEFLIYFQGNSAPDKSGLPSDRFSAERTGGSVSTLTIQRTQQEDSAVYLCASSPRQGASNYGYTFGSGTRLTVV.

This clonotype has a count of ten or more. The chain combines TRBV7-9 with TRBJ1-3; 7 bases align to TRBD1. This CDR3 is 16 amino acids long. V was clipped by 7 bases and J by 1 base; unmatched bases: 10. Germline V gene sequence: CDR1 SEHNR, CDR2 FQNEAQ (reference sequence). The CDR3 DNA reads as TGTGCCAGCACCCTGGACAGGCTCGGATCTGGAAACACCATATATTTT. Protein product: CASTLDRLGSGNTIYF.

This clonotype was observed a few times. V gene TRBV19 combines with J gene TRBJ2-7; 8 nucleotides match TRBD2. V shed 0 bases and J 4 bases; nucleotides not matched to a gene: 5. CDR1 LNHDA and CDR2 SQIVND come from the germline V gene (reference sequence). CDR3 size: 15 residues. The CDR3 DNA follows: TGTGCCAGTAGTATAGACGCGGGAGGATTTTACGAGCAGTACTTC. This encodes CASSIDAGGFYEQYF. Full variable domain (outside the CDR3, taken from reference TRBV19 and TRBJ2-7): DGGITQSPKYLFRKEGQNVTLSCEQNLNHDAMYWYRQDPGQGLRLIYYSQIVNDFQKGDIAEGYSVSREKKESFPLTVTSAQKNPTAFYLCASSIDAGGFYEQYFGPGTRLTVT.

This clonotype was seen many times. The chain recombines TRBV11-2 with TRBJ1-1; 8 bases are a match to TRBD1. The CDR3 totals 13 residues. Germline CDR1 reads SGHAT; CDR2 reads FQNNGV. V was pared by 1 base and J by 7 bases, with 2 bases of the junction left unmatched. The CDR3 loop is CASSLGGTGEAFF. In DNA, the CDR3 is TGTGCCAGCAGCTTAGGGGGGACAGGTGAAGCTTTCTTT.

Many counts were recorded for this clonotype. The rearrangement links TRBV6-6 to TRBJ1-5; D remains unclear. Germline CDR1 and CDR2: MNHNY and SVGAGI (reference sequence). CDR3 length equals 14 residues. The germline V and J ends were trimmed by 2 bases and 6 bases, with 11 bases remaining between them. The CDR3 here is CASSYSSGGQPQHF. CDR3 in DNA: TGTGCCAGCAGTTACAGCAGTGGTGGTCAGCCCCAGCATTTT.

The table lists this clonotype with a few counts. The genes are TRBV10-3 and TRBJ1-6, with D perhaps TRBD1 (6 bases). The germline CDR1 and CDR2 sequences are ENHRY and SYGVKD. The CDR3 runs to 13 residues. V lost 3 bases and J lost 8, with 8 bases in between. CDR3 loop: CAISDAGDSPLHF. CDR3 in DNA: TGTGCCATCAGTGACGCAGGGGATTCACCCCTCCACTTT.

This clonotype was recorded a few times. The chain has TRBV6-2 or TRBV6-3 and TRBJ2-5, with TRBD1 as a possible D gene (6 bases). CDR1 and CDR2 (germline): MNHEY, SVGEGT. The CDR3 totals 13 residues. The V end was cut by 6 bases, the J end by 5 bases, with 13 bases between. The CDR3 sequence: CASSFYRVETQYF. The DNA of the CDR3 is TGTGCCAGCAGCTTCTACAGGGTGGAGACCCAGTACTTC.

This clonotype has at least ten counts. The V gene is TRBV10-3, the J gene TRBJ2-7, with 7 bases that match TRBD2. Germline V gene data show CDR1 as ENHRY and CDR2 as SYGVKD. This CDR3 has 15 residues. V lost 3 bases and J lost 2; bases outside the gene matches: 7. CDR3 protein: CAISDPSGSTYEQYF. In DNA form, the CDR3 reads TGTGCCATCAGTGACCCTAGCGGATCAACCTACGAGCAGTACTTC.

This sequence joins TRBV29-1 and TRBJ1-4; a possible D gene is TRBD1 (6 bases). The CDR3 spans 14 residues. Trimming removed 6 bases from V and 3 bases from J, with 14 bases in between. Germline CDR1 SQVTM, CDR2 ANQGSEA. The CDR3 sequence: CSVWTAASNEKLFF. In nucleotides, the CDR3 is TGCAGCGTCTGGACAGCGGCCTCTAATGAAAAACTGTTTTTT.

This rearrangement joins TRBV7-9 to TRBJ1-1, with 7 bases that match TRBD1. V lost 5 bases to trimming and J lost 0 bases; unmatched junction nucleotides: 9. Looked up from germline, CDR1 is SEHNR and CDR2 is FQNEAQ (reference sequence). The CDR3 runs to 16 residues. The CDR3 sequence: CASSLRDSLMNTEAFF. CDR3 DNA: TGTGCCAGCAGCCTCCGGGACAGCCTAATGAACACTGAAGCTTTCTTT.

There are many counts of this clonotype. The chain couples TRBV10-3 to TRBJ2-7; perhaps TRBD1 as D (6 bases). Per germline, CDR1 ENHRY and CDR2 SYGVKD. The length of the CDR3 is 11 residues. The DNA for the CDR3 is TGTGGGACAGCTAGTTACAACGAGCAGTACTTC. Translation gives CGTASYNEQYF.

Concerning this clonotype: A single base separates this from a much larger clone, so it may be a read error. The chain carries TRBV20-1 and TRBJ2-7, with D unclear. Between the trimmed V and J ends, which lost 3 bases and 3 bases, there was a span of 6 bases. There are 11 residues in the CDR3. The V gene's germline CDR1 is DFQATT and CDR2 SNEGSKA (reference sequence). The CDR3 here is CSARAVYEQYF. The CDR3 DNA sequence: TGCAGTGCTAGGGCAGTCTACGAGCAGTACTTC.

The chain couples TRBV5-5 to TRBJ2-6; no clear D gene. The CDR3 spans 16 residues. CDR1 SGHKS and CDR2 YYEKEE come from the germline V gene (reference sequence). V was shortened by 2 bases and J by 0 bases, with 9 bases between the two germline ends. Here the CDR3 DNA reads TGTGCCAGCAGCTTAGCACAGAGCTCTGGGGCCAACGTCCTGACTTTC. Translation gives CASSLAQSSGANVLTF.

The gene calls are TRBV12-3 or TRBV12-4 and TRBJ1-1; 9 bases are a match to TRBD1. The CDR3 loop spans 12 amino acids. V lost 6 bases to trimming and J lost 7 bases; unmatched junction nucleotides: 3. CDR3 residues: CASRPGQGEAFF. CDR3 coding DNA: TGTGCCAGCAGACCGGGACAGGGTGAAGCTTTCTTT.

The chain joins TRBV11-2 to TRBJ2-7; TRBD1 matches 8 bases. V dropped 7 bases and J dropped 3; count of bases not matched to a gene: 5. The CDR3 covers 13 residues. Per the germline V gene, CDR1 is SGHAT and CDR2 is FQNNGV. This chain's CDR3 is CASNLGQGYEQYF. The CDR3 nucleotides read TGTGCCAGCAATCTAGGACAGGGCTACGAGCAGTACTTC.

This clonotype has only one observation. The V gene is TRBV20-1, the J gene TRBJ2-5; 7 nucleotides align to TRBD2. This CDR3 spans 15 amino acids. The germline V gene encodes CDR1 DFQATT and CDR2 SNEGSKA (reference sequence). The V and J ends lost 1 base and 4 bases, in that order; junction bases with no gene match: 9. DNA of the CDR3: TGCAGTGCTAGAGGGGGCGGGAGTAGAACAGAGACCCAGTACTTC. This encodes CSARGGGSRTETQYF.